What follows are 11 T cell receptor beta chains derived from one specimen sequenced in a study of blood T cells in healthy people across ages. Through a sample-barcoded 5' primer and a J-beta primer mix, a second PCR was run for roughly 6 to 11 cycles. TCRdb re-derived calls from the 5' RACE reads in MiXCR, one entry per CDR3 protein. The data contain some 860,000 distinct CDR3 sequences, around three fifths of them seen just once; the ten biggest clones take up roughly 24%. The sequenced sample consisted of blood. These receptors originate from a man aged 35 to 55 in good health.

The V and J genes are TRBV12-3 or TRBV12-4 and TRBJ2-7, with D uncertain. V was pared by 6 bases and J by 7 bases, with 13 bases between. The CDR3 has 12 residues. This CDR3 reads CASSLPHGEQYF. The CDR3 coding sequence is TGTGCCAGCAGCTTACCCCACGGGGAGCAGTACTTC.

This chain joins TRBV5-1 and TRBJ1-1; D is undetermined. Trimming stripped 4 bases from V and 3 bases from J, with 13 bases between. CDR1 SGHRS and CDR2 YFSETQ come from the germline V gene. CDR3 length equals 14 residues. The CDR3 sequence: CASSVEGWDTEAFF. The CDR3 coding sequence is TGCGCCAGCAGCGTGGAAGGGTGGGACACTGAAGCTTTCTTT.

The chain joins TRBV9 to TRBJ2-7, with 7 bases identical to TRBD2. The germline CDR1 and CDR2 sequences are SGDLS and YYNGEE. The trim removed 0 bases at V and 0 bases at J, leaving 6 bases unmatched. This CDR3 spans 16 amino acids. This CDR3 reads CASSVAGGSFSYEQYF. The CDR3 DNA is TGTGCCAGCAGCGTAGCCGGCGGGAGTTTCTCCTACGAGCAGTACTTC.

CDR3 nucleotides: TGTGCCAGCAGCCAGAAAGGGGAGGTCGTGGGCTACGAGCAGTACTTC. It is translated as CASSQKGEVVGYEQYF. V and J are TRBV7-2 and TRBJ2-4, with D possibly being TRBD2 (6 bases). The end of the DNA is better explained by TRBJ2-7, so the J call may be wrong. This CDR3 comprises 16 residues. Germline V lookup: CDR1 SGHTA, CDR2 FQGNSA.

This clonotype has a handful of counts. V is TRBV20-1 and J is TRBJ2-5, with D possibly being TRBD2 (6 bases). Per germline, CDR1 DFQATT and CDR2 SNEGSKA (reference sequence). The CDR3 sequence is 13 residues long. The V gene lost 1 base and the J gene lost 2 bases, with 8 bases spanning the gap. In DNA, the CDR3 is TGCAGTGCTAGAGTGGAGGGACAAGAGACCCAGTACTTC. Translation: CSARVEGQETQYF.

The gene calls are TRBV10-3 and TRBJ1-6; the D gene is possibly TRBD1 (6 bases). Germline V gives CDR1 ENHRY, CDR2 SYGVKD. This CDR3 has 16 residues. V lost 3 bases and J lost 13, with 22 bases in between. The CDR3 spells CAISDVGGLPVSPLHF. CDR3 bases: TGTGCCATCAGTGATGTTGGGGGGCTTCCTGTCTCGCCCCTCCACTTT.

The rearrangement joins TRBV20-1 to TRBJ1-5; D gene ambiguous. Looked up from germline, CDR1 is DFQATT and CDR2 is SNEGSKA (reference sequence). The CDR3 runs to 12 residues. V dropped 4 bases and J dropped 6 bases, with 10 bases sitting between them. DNA for the CDR3: TGCAGTGCTAAGGGATTAGGTCAGCCCCAGCATTTT. Translation gives CSAKGLGQPQHF.

V gene TRBV4-1 combines with J gene TRBJ2-5, with D perhaps TRBD1 or TRBD2 (5 bases each). The germline V and J ends were trimmed by 1 base and 6 bases, with 15 bases remaining between them. The CDR3 sequence is 15 residues long. Per germline, CDR1 MGHRA and CDR2 YSYEKL. This chain's CDR3 is CASSQVSGTLKTQYF. The CDR3 region has the DNA TGCGCCAGCAGCCAAGTGTCCGGGACCCTCAAGACCCAGTACTTC.

J is TRBJ2-5 and V is TRBV11-3, with TRBD2 matching 7 bases. V gave up 0 bases and J gave up 4 bases; unmatched junction bases: 14. The CDR3 totals 18 residues. From germline, CDR1 is SGHNT and CDR2 YENEEA. CDR3 bases: TGTGCCAGCAGCTTAGATCTGCGTGCGGGAGTTGGGAGAGAGACCCAGTACTTC. This encodes CASSLDLRAGVGRETQYF.

This clonotype is a singleton in its sample. V usage is TRBV28 and J usage is TRBJ1-5; weak D call: TRBD1 (5 bases). Germline assignment: CDR1 MDHEN and CDR2 SYDVKM. Trimming cost V 7 bases and J 2 bases, with 15 bases left between them. The CDR3 covers 15 residues. The CDR3 DNA reads as TGTGCCAGCAATCCCAACGCAGGGCGCAATCAGCCCCAGCATTTT. This gives the protein CASNPNAGRNQPQHF.

As regards this clonotype: Its ends do not fully match the called genes, so a read error is possible. The chain employs TRBV28 and TRBJ2-7, with 7 positions matching TRBD1. Germline values: CDR1 MDHEN, CDR2 SYDVKM. The CDR3 consists of 15 residues. Here the CDR3 DNA reads TGTGCCAGCAGTTTACCCTCGGGACAGTCCTACGAGCGGTACTTC. Translated, it gives CASSLPSGQSYERYF. The whole variable domain, filled in from reference TRBV28 and TRBJ2-7, reads DVKVTQSSRYLVKRTGEKVFLECVQDMDHENMFWYRQDPGLGLRLIYFSYDVKMKEKGDIPEGYSVSREKKERFSLILESASTNQTSMYLCASSLPSGQSYERYFGPGTRLTVT.